This passage covers 32 T cell receptor beta chains from one sample sequenced in a study of cytomegalovirus exposure and HLA in healthy donors. A multiplex PCR was run with 60 Vbeta primers and 13 Jbeta primers. Assay: immunoSEQ multiplex PCR; the TCRdb copy retains only in-frame clones and omits some. This table lists roughly 200,000 clones. Sequenced sample: PBMCs. These TCRs come from a man aged 30 to 45 in good health and CMV-seronegative.

The chain combines TRBV27 with TRBJ1-5, with D tentatively TRBD1 (6 bases). The CDR3 runs 15 residues. The V end was cut by 4 bases, the J end by 7 bases, with 17 bases between. Germline CDR1 is MNHEY and CDR2 is SMNVEV (reference sequence). CDR3: CASSSRDGGAQPQHF. In DNA form, the CDR3 reads TGTGCCAGCAGTTCCAGGGATGGGGGGGCGCAGCCCCAGCATTTT.

CDR3 DNA sequence: TGTGCCAGAAGCGTCATATGTTGTCGTGGGACTAGCAGCAAACCGAACACCGGGGAGCTGTTTTTT. Translation: CARSVICCRGTSSKPNTGELFF. The genes are TRBV5-3 and TRBJ2-2, with TRBD2 matching 9 bases. TRBV5-3 is an open reading frame, and its role is uncertain. J lost 0 bases, V lost 4 bases, and 22 bases had no gene match. This CDR3 contains 22 residues.

The rearrangement joins TRBV29-1 to TRBJ2-6, with D hard to call. Germline CDR1 SQVTM, CDR2 ANQGSEA. The CDR3 covers 13 residues. Trimming removed 6 bases from V and 1 base from J, with 7 bases in between. For the CDR3, the DNA is TGCAGCGTGCAGGTTTCTGGGGCCAACGTCCTGACTTTC. Translating it yields CSVQVSGANVLTF. The full variable domain, in which reference TRBV29-1 and TRBJ2-6 provide the parts outside the CDR3, is SAVISQKPSRDICQRGTSLTIQCQVDSQVTMMFWYRQQPGQSLTLIATANQGSEATYESGFVIDKFPISRPNLTFSTLTVSNMSPEDSSIYLCSVQVSGANVLTFGAGSRLTVL.

The CDR3 DNA sequence: TGTGCCAGCAGCTTTCTTCAAACTAGGACCCGAAGGAACACCGGGGAGCTGTTTTTT. It translates to CASSFLQTRTRRNTGELFF. This rearrangement joins TRBV5-6 to TRBJ2-2, with D possibly TRBD2 on 5 matching bases. The CDR3 consists of 19 residues. Deletions cut 2 bases from V and 1 base from J, with 21 bases between. Germline V gives CDR1 SGHDT, CDR2 YYEEEE.

The chain couples TRBV29-1 to TRBJ2-7; 9 nucleotides agree with TRBD1. Germline values: CDR1 SQVTM, CDR2 ANQGSEA. V shed 5 bases, J shed 4 bases, and the junction held 6 bases outside the gene matches. This CDR3 contains 13 residues. This CDR3 is CSVPGQGTYEQYF. CDR3 bases: TGCAGCGTTCCCGGACAGGGGACATACGAGCAGTACTTC.

This chain links TRBV6-1 with TRBJ2-7; a weak D match, TRBD2 (5 bases). Trimming shortened V by 0 bases and J by 3 bases, and 6 bases separated the two germline ends. CDR1 MNHNS and CDR2 SASEGT come from the germline V gene. The CDR3 runs to 13 residues. The chain's CDR3 is CASSEARDYEQYF. The CDR3 coding sequence is TGTGCCAGCAGTGAAGCTCGGGACTACGAGCAGTACTTC.

The genes are TRBV25-1 and TRBJ2-1; 12 positions agree with TRBD2. J was trimmed by 9 bases and V by 3 bases; bases with no gene match: 15. The CDR3 is 18 amino acids. Germline CDR1 MGHDK, CDR2 SYGVNS. The CDR3 loop reads CASSDQGVLAGGPGEQFF. In DNA form, the CDR3 reads TGTGCCAGCAGTGATCAGGGGGTTCTAGCGGGAGGGCCCGGTGAGCAGTTCTTC.

The chain recombines TRBV18 with TRBJ1-5; maybe TRBD1 (6 bases). The CDR3 consists of 15 residues. With 2 bases removed from V and 7 bases from J, the gap between germline ends came to 15 bases. Germline loops: CDR1 KGHSH, CDR2 LQKENI. Written as DNA, the CDR3 is TGTGCCAGCTCACCAGGACAGACGGCAGACCAGCCCCAGCATTTT. The encoded protein is CASSPGQTADQPQHF.

This rearrangement joins TRBV19 to TRBJ2-5; 12 bases fit TRBD2. V lost 5 bases to trimming and J lost 4 bases; unmatched junction nucleotides: 8. The CDR3 has 16 amino acids. Germline CDR1 and CDR2: LNHDA and SQIVND (reference sequence). The CDR3 sequence is CASSFHLAGGTETQYF. The CDR3 bases are TGTGCCAGTAGTTTTCATCTAGCGGGGGGGACAGAGACCCAGTACTTC.

This chain connects TRBV5-4 to TRBJ1-1; 7 bases agree with TRBD1. Germline V gives CDR1 SGHNT, CDR2 YYREEE (reference sequence). With 4 bases clipped from V and 3 bases from J, the junction kept 9 bases outside the gene matches. CDR3 length: 15 residues. CDR3 nucleotide sequence: TGTGCCAGCAGCCGCAGACCCACAGGGGACACTGAAGCTTTCTTT. Protein sequence: CASSRRPTGDTEAFF.

The chain carries TRBV5-1 and TRBJ2-7, with 9 bases lining up with TRBD2. Germline CDR1 is SGHRS and CDR2 is YFSETQ. CDR3 length: 15 amino acids. V lost 6 bases to trimming and J lost 0 bases; unmatched junction nucleotides: 7. The CDR3 protein is CASKLAGTSSYEQYF. In DNA form, the CDR3 reads TGCGCCAGCAAGCTAGCGGGAACGAGCTCCTACGAGCAGTACTTC.

V gene TRBV4-1 combines with J gene TRBJ2-7; D may be TRBD2 (6 bases). The CDR3 loop spans 16 amino acids. Looked up from germline, CDR1 is MGHRA and CDR2 is YSYEKL. The V and J ends lost 6 bases and 2 bases respectively, with 20 bases between them. The CDR3 DNA follows: TGCGCCAGCAGTCTCAGTGGGGGAGGACAAACCTACGAGCAGTACTTC. Amino acid sequence: CASSLSGGGQTYEQYF.

The chain links TRBV5-1 to TRBJ2-3, with 14 bases that match TRBD2. Germline V lookup: CDR1 SGHRS, CDR2 YFSETQ. Trimming took 4 bases from V and 14 from J; bases not matched to a gene: 9. There are 14 residues in the CDR3. This CDR3 is CASSLGLAGGRLYF. CDR3 bases: TGCGCCAGCAGCCTCGGACTAGCGGGGGGCCGCTTGTATTTT.

The chain couples TRBV7-3 to TRBJ2-3; TRBD2 agrees at 10 bases. The germline V gene has CDR1 SGHTA and CDR2 FQGTGA. J was trimmed by 0 bases and V by 1 base; bases with no gene match: 4. This CDR3 has 17 amino acids. CDR3 in DNA: TGTGCCAGCAGCTTAAGGGGACTAGCGACTAGCACAGATACGCAGTATTTT. It yields the protein CASSLRGLATSTDTQYF.

The V gene is TRBV7-3, the J gene TRBJ2-1; TRBD2 aligns across 7 bases. CDR3 size: 14 residues. CDR1 and CDR2 (germline): SGHTA, FQGTGA. Trimming cost V 4 bases and J 5 bases; bases outside gene matches: 5. The CDR3 spells CASSSRDYHNEQFF. The CDR3 DNA reads TGTGCCAGCAGCTCAAGGGACTACCACAATGAGCAGTTCTTC.

This chain connects TRBV27 to TRBJ1-1; no clear D. The germline CDR1 and CDR2 sequences are MNHEY and SMNVEV (reference sequence). The CDR3 runs to 15 residues. The V gene lost 2 bases and the J gene lost 4 bases, with 14 bases spanning the gap. Here the CDR3 DNA reads TGTGCCAGCAGTTTACAACGGATCCGGGGCACTGAAGCTTTCTTT. Amino acids: CASSLQRIRGTEAFF.

The chain recombines TRBV30 with TRBJ1-4, with D uncertain. CDR1 is GTSNPN, CDR2 SVGIG, per germline (reference sequence). V lost 2 bases and J lost 7, with 14 bases in between. This CDR3 has 14 residues. The CDR3 is CAWSPGDLGEKLFF. CDR3 in DNA: TGTGCCTGGAGTCCGGGAGATCTAGGTGAAAAACTGTTTTTT.

The V call is TRBV2, the J call TRBJ2-7; D unclear. The CDR3 is 11 amino acids. The germline V and J ends were trimmed by 11 bases and 1 base, with 9 bases remaining between them. Per germline, CDR1 SNHLY and CDR2 FYNNEI. This CDR3 is CAARISYEQYF. DNA of the CDR3: TGTGCCGCGCGCATTTCCTACGAGCAGTACTTC.

V is TRBV25-1 and J is TRBJ1-2; 10 bases are shared with TRBD1. V lost 4 bases and J lost 5; bases outside the gene matches: 4. CDR1 MGHDK and CDR2 SYGVNS come from the germline V gene. The CDR3 has 14 amino acids. CDR3 region: CASSGDRGGYGYTF. The CDR3 DNA follows: TGTGCCAGCAGTGGGGACAGGGGCGGTTATGGCTACACCTTC.

The V call is TRBV19, the J call TRBJ2-2; weak D call: TRBD1 (6 bases). This CDR3 is 14 amino acids long. The V end lost 2 bases, the J end lost 5 bases, and 9 bases lay between the germline ends. Germline-derived CDR1 and CDR2 are LNHDA and SQIVND (reference sequence). The CDR3 region is CASSIRTVTGELFF. In nucleotides, the CDR3 is TGTGCCAGTAGTATAAGGACAGTAACCGGGGAGCTGTTTTTT.

Turning to this clone: Other nucleotide sequences in the sample specify the same CDR3. V and J are TRBV4-1 and TRBJ2-5; 14 positions agree with TRBD2. The J segment lost 1 base and the V segment lost 0 bases, leaving 4 bases of the junction unmatched. The CDR3 is 18 residues long. Germline CDR1 reads MGHRA; CDR2 reads YSYEKL. The CDR3 loop reads CASSQEGTSGGLQETQYF. As DNA, the CDR3 is TGCGCCAGCAGCCAAGAGGGGACTAGCGGGGGCCTCCAAGAGACCCAGTACTTC.

This chain joins TRBV7-9 and TRBJ1-2; perhaps TRBD1 as D (6 bases). V dropped 4 bases and J dropped 8 bases, with 23 bases sitting between them. Germline V gene data show CDR1 as SEHNR and CDR2 as FQNEAQ (reference sequence). CDR3 size: 16 residues. CDR3 region: CASSSQIIDRPRGYTF. The CDR3 DNA sequence: TGTGCCAGCAGCTCCCAAATCATTGACAGGCCTCGGGGCTACACCTTC.

V usage is TRBV18 and J usage is TRBJ1-5; D is perhaps TRBD1 (6 bases). There are 13 residues in the CDR3. CDR1 KGHSH and CDR2 LQKENI come from the germline V gene. The V end was cut by 3 bases, the J end by 6 bases, with 9 bases between. The CDR3 bases are TGTGCCAGCTCACCGAAAGGGGGTCAGCCCCAGCATTTT. Protein: CASSPKGGQPQHF.

This CDR3 reads CASSSDSEDEQYF. In nucleotides, the CDR3 is TGCGCCAGCAGCTCAGACTCAGAGGATGAGCAGTACTTC. This chain uses TRBV5-1 with TRBJ2-7, with D unresolved. Germline V lookup: CDR1 SGHRS, CDR2 YFSETQ. V shed 3 bases and J shed 7 bases, with 14 bases lying between them. This CDR3 has 13 amino acids.

The chain carries TRBV18 and TRBJ1-1; 9 nucleotides line up with TRBD1. Germline assignment: CDR1 KGHSH and CDR2 LQKENI. The CDR3 totals 15 residues. The junction had 6 bases not matched to a gene; V was cut back by 0 bases and J by 7 bases. CDR3 in DNA: TGTGCCAGCTCACCACCGGGACAGGGTGATGGTGAAGCTTTCTTT. The encoded protein is CASSPPGQGDGEAFF.

About this clone: This CDR3 is also generated by other DNA sequences in the sample. The V call is TRBV27, the J call TRBJ2-7; D may be TRBD1 (6 bases). Germline V lookup: CDR1 MNHEY, CDR2 SMNVEV (reference sequence). Trimming pared 4 bases from V and 2 bases from J, leaving 9 bases between. The CDR3 has 13 residues. The CDR3 coding sequence is TGTGCCAGCAGTTCGGACAGAACCTACGAGCAGTACTTC. Protein sequence: CASSSDRTYEQYF.

This chain connects TRBV9 to TRBJ2-3, with 7 bases lining up with TRBD1. Germline CDR1 is SGDLS and CDR2 is YYNGEE. The CDR3 totals 16 residues. V lost 3 bases to trimming and J lost 1 base; unmatched junction nucleotides: 8. The CDR3 region is CASSERQGTGTDTQYF. The CDR3 DNA reads TGTGCCAGCAGCGAGCGACAGGGTACGGGCACAGATACGCAGTATTTT.

V and J are TRBV27 and TRBJ1-5; D unresolved. The V and J ends lost 6 bases and 5 bases respectively, with 17 bases between them. The CDR3 length is 15 residues. Germline lookup yields CDR1 MNHEY and CDR2 SMNVEV (reference sequence). CDR3 sequence reads: CASSLAVSLDQPQHF. The CDR3 coding sequence is TGTGCCAGCAGCCTCGCGGTCTCTCTCGATCAGCCCCAGCATTTT.

This sequence joins TRBV9 and TRBJ2-5, with a possible D match to TRBD1 (5 bases). Trimming took off 0 bases at V and 5 bases at J, with 14 bases between the two ends. Germline V gene data show CDR1 as SGDLS and CDR2 as YYNGEE. The CDR3 contains 15 residues. CDR3 loop: CASSVGGADRETQYF. The DNA for the CDR3 is TGTGCCAGCAGCGTAGGGGGCGCGGATAGGGAGACCCAGTACTTC.

The genes are TRBV7-6 and TRBJ1-3; 8 bases line up with TRBD1. CDR3 length: 15 residues. The V segment lost 5 bases and the J segment 5 bases; nucleotides outside the gene matches: 8. Per germline, CDR1 SGHVS and CDR2 FNYEAQ. CDR3 nucleotide sequence: TGTGCCAGCAGCCCATTCCGGGACAGGCGAAACACCATATATTTT. This sequence encodes CASSPFRDRRNTIYF.

The chain links TRBV5-8 to TRBJ1-5; no reliable D call. Trimming removed 0 bases from V and 5 bases from J, with 12 bases in between. Looked up from germline, CDR1 is SGHTS and CDR2 is YDEGEE. The CDR3 extends over 15 amino acids. For the CDR3, the DNA is TGTGCCAGCAGCTTGGAATCCAGAAACGATCAGCCCCAGCATTTT. Amino acids: CASSLESRNDQPQHF. The variable domain in full, with the rest retrieved from reference TRBV5-8 and TRBJ1-5, is EAGVTQSPTHLIKTRGQQATLRCSPISGHTSVYWYQQALGLGLQFLLWYDEGEERNRGNFPPRFSGRQFPNYSSELNVNALELEDSALYLCASSLESRNDQPQHFGDGTRLSIL.

DNA of the CDR3: TGTGCCAGCAGTTTATCGACGGGAGGGCCTGTCAATGAGCAGTTCTTC. Translation gives CASSLSTGGPVNEQFF. The genes are TRBV27 and TRBJ2-1; 8 bases are shared with TRBD2. V was clipped by 0 bases and J by 6 bases; unmatched bases: 7. Germline CDR1 MNHEY, CDR2 SMNVEV (reference sequence). The CDR3 is 16 residues long.